The rows below give T cell receptor beta chains drawn from one sample of a study of T cell responses to AZD1222 COVID-19 vaccine. Profiled with immunoSEQ multiplex PCR; TCRdb holds only in-frame clones, not every one. The data contain fewer than 200,000 clones, about 83% of them seen just once; the ten biggest clones take up less than 1.3%. The sequences come from peripheral blood, collected 28 days after the second AZD1222 dose. Source of these receptors: an adult who received the AZD1222 COVID-19 vaccine. The conserved cysteine and the conserved F or W are not part of the CDR3 here. Fields, in order: CDR3 length, V gene, CDR3 protein.

length: 13; V: TRBV11-2; CDR3: ASSPGTGNTYEQY
length: 15; V: TRBV27; CDR3: ASSLSSPFLRNTEAF
length: 15; V: TRBV4-2; CDR3: ASSQELAPSYQETQY
length: 14; V: TRBV12-1; CDR3: ASSFPETALHQPQH
length: 11; V: TRBV19; CDR3: ASKSPGLTEAF
length: 14; V: TRBV9; CDR3: ASSVGQGSSNQPQH
length: 12; V: TRBV19; CDR3: ASSIGGTAYEQY
length: 12; V: TRBV9; CDR3: ASSVGNRAETQY
length: 13; V: TRBV5-1; CDR3: ASSLGRAGANVLT
length: 15; V: TRBV6-2/TRBV6-3; CDR3: ASSYVLANPSSYEQY
length: 14; V: TRBV30; CDR3: AWTVLGKSYNSPLH
length: 14; V: TRBV28; CDR3: ASSFTVALLSYEQY
length: 12; V: TRBV7-2; CDR3: ASSLAPNRNTIY
length: 15; V: TRBV6-2/TRBV6-3; CDR3: ASSLTSGGPNTGELF
length: 12; V: TRBV19; CDR3: ASEGQGNTGELF
length: 11; V: TRBV11-2; CDR3: ASSKTGGNTIY
length: 13; V: TRBV6-5; CDR3: ASSGGGASTDTQY
length: 11; V: TRBV27; CDR3: ASSLSSYNEQF
length: 15; V: TRBV19; CDR3: ASSIGWGGLGTDTQY
length: 16; V: TRBV7-2; CDR3: ASSLAPGLAGVAYEQY